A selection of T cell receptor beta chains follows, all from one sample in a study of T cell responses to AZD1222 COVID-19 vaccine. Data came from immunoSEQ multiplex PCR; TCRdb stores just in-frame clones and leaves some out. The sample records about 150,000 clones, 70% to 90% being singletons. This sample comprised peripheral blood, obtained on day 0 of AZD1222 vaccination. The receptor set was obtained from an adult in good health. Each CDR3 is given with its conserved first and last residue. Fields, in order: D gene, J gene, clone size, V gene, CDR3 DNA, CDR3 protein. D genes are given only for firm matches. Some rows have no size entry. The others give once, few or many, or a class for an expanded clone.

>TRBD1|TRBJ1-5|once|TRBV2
TGTGCCAGCCGAGCGGGACAGGGGCCGAGCAATCAGCCCCAGCATTTT
CASRAGQGPSNQPQHF
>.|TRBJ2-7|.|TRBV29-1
TGCAGCGCTCAACTAGATTACGAGCAGTACTTC
CSAQLDYEQYF
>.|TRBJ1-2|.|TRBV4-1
TGCGCCAGCAGCCACGAGACCTCAGGGTTTTCAAGTGGCTACACCTTC
CASSHETSGFSSGYTF
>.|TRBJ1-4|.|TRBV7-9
TGTGCCAGCAGCGGCATGGGGGCTTCTAATGAAAAACTGTTTTTT
CASSGMGASNEKLFF
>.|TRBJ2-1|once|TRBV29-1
TGCAGCGTTGAGGGTTACTACAATGAGCAGTTCTTC
CSVEGYYNEQFF
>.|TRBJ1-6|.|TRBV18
TGTGCCAGCTCACCACAGGGAGACAATTCACCCCTCCACTTT
CASSPQGDNSPLHF
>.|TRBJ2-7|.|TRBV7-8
TGTGCCAGCAGCAACACAGGTTCCTACGAGCAGTACTTC
CASSNTGSYEQYF
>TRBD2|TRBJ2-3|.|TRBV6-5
TGTGCCAGCAGTTACCCTACTAGCGGAGTCGATACGCAGTATTTT
CASSYPTSGVDTQYF
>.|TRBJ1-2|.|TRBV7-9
TGTGCCAGCAGCTTAGATCTTCCTAACTATGGCTACACCTTC
CASSLDLPNYGYTF
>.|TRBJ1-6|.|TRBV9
TGTGCCAGCAGCGAATATGCAGGGGAACGTTCACCCCTCCACTTT
CASSEYAGERSPLHF
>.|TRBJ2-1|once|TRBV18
TGTGCCAGCTCACCGGAGATCGAGGGTCCGAAGTTCTTC
CASSPEIEGPKFF
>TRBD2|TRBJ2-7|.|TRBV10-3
TGTGCCATCAGTGAGTCGGACGAGCGGGAGGGCTACGAGCAGTACTTC
CAISESDEREGYEQYF
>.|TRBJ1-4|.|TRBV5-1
TGCGCCAGCAGCTTGGCTACAGGGCGGGGTGAAAAACTGTTTTTT
CASSLATGRGEKLFF
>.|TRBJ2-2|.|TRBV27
TGTGCCAGCAGTTTAATAGGAACCGGGGAGCTGTTTTTT
CASSLIGTGELFF
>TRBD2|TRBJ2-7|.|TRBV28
TGTGCCAGCAGTTCCCCCGGGACTAGCGGGGGATACGAGCAGTACTTC
CASSSPGTSGGYEQYF
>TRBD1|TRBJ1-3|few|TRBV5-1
TGCGCCAGCAGCGAACAGGGGAACACCATATATTTT
CASSEQGNTIYF